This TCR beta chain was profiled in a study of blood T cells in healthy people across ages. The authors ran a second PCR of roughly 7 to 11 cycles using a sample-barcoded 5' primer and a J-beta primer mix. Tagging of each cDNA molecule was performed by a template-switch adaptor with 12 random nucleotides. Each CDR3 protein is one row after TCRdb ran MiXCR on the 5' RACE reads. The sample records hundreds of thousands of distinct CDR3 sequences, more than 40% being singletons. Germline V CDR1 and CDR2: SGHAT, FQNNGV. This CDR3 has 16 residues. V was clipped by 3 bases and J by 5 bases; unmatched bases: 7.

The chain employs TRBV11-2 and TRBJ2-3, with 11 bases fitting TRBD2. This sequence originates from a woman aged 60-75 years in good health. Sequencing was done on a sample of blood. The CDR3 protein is CASSFTSGSVIDTQYF. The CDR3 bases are TGTGCCAGCAGCTTTACTAGCGGGAGTGTGATAGATACGCAGTATTTT.